This T cell receptor (beta chain) stems from a study of shared clonotypes between healthy human individuals. The sample holds a few counts of this clone. TCRdb's copy holds only in-frame clones and misses some; the assay was immunoSEQ multiplex PCR. The data contain approximately 470,000 clones, 70% to 85% of them singletons. The germline CDR1 and CDR2 sequences are SQVTM and ANQGSEA. This CDR3 spans 13 amino acids. V was shortened by 4 bases and J by 8 bases, with 17 bases between the two germline ends. The sequence was collected from a woman in her thirties or forties in good health. Some clones in this sample may be carry-over from other donors' samples. The chain links TRBV29-1 to TRBJ1-2; D is unresolved. Sequences were obtained from PBMCs. CDR3 loop: CSVGEVSHRGYTF. CDR3 bases: TGCAGCGTTGGTGAAGTAAGTCACCGCGGCTACACCTTC.